What follows describes a single TCR beta chain. The antigen it binds to is not known. No much larger clonotype is one base removed from it; base qualities were not supplied. These data are taken from a study of blood T cell repertoires in COVID-19 (dated by TCRdb to 2019 to 2021). The study in broad terms: Samples covering the acute and convalescent phases of COVID-19 were provided by collaborators in the United States, Italy and Spain. Sample metadata almost always included a de-identified subject ID, COVID-19 status, age in years and sex. The material from the prospective study consisted of cDNA or gDNA derived from T cells, B-cell-depleted T cells, or PBMCs. Where HLA class I and class II types were available, the types were taken from metadata supplied by the sample provider, not from assay-based typing. The samples were drawn from the first 160 participants of the ongoing ImmuneRACE study and from 950 to 1,500 subjects provided by 6 global collaborators. A freely available public database, intended as a resource for researchers studying the immune response to SARS-CoV-2, is where the repertoires were released. Subjects who had been exposed to COVID-19, were actively infected with it, or had recovered from it provided the deeply sampled blood TCRbeta repertoires that made up the dataset.

Overall study outcomes, separate from this receptor: The amount of clinical and demographic metadata varied by source and participant and was provided uncurated.

TCRbeta CDR3 regions were amplified from genomic DNA by means of the immunoSEQ Assay, a bias-controlled multiplex PCR. The study's processing was this. Nucleated cell counts per sample were estimated from amplification of reference gene primers within the assay. To quantify the absolute abundance of each unique TCRbeta CDR3 rearrangement, sequence reads were collapsed and filtered. For each sample, productive Simpson clonality was calculated as the square root of Simpson's diversity index across productive rearrangements. The clones in this table, taken by TCRdb from immuneACCESS, are in-frame only. Not every clone is retained; where verified, under half of the shortfall comes from an unresolved V gene, and the cause of the rest is unknown. Clonal size and the V and J genes are those of that table, whereas D and trimming came from the DNA. Counted in this sample were more than 95,000 clones; over 75% of them appeared once. The ten largest account for 5% to 7.5% of the sample.

Whole blood was collected in K2EDTA tubes by collaborating institutions according to the institutions' own protocols. For TCRbeta analysis, collaborators shipped samples in one of three forms: frozen whole blood, isolated PBMCs, or DNA extracted from either of those sample types. The CDR3 numbers 11 residues from cysteine through phenylalanine. Kept here is only the CDR3 DNA, which spans 33 bases and is read in frame from base 1. The germline V gene specifies MNHEY as CDR1 and SVGAGI as CDR2. V was cut back by 6 bases and J by 4 bases, leaving a gap of 5 bases between them. What was sequenced was peripheral blood. This TCR came from an elderly man with active or convalescent COVID-19. The receptor chain draws on TRBV6-5 and TRBJ2-3; no D segment can be confidently identified. The DNA is as follows: TGTGCCAGCAGGTTCTCAGATACGCAGTATTTT. Translated, it gives CASRFSDTQYF.